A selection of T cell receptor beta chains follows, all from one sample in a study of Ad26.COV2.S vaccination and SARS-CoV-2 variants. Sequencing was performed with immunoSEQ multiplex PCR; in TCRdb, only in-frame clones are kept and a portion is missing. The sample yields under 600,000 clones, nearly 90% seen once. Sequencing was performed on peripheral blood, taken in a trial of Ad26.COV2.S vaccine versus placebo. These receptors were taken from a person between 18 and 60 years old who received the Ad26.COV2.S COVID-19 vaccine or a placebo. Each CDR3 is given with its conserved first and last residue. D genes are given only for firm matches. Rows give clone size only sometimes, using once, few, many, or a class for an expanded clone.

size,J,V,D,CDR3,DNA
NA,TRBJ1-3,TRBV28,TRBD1,CASSWGQWSSGNTIYF,TGTGCCAGCAGTTGGGGACAGTGGAGCTCTGGAAACACCATATATTTT
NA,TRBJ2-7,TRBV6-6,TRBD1,CASRQQGALSYEQYF,TGTGCCAGCAGACAACAGGGGGCCCTCTCCTACGAGCAGTACTTC
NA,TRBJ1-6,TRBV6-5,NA,CASSYSQNHNSPLHF,TGTGCCAGCAGTTACTCGCAGAACCATAATTCACCCCTCCACTTT
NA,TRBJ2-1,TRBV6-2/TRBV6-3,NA,CASSLNNEQFF,TGTGCCAGCAGTTTGAACAATGAGCAGTTCTTC
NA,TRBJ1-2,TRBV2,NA,CASIPGSLAYGYTF,TGTGCCAGCATACCGGGGTCTTTGGCCTATGGCTACACCTTC
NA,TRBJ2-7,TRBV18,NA,CASSPTLLRDYEQYF,TGTGCCAGCTCACCAACGTTATTACGAGACTACGAGCAGTACTTC
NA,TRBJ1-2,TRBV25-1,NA,CASSDQRLYGYTF,TGTGCCAGCAGTGACCAGAGGCTGTATGGCTACACCTTC
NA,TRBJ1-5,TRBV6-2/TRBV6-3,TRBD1,CASSYSGTGVNNQPQHF,TGTGCCAGCAGTTACAGTGGGACAGGGGTGAACAATCAGCCCCAGCATTTT
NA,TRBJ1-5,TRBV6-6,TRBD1,CAIAGQGSNQPQHF,TGTGCCATAGCAGGACAGGGTAGCAATCAGCCCCAGCATTTT
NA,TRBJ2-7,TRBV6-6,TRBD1,CASTTNPGQEVYEQYF,TGTGCCAGCACCACAAACCCGGGACAGGAAGTCTACGAGCAGTACTTC
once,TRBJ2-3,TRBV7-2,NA,CASSFTSADTQYF,TGTGCCAGCAGCTTTACTAGTGCAGATACGCAGTATTTT
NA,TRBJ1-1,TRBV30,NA,CAWDASNTEAFF,TGTGCCTGGGACGCCTCGAACACTGAAGCTTTCTTT
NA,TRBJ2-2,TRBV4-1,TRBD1,CASSHGAGTGLGTGELFF,TGCGCCAGCAGCCACGGCGCCGGGACAGGGTTGGGTACCGGGGAGCTGTTTTTT